Below, 30 T cell receptor beta chains from the same sample are listed, as sequenced in a study of control samples from healthy donors and cancer patients. Data came from immunoSEQ multiplex PCR; TCRdb stores just in-frame clones and leaves some out. The table lists 120,000 or so clones, 85% to 90% of them singletons, with about 12% in the top ten. Specimen: blood. The origin of the receptors is a man younger than 45 in good health.

The chain couples TRBV5-1 to TRBJ1-1, with 7 bases fitting TRBD1. Germline CDR1 reads SGHRS; CDR2 reads YFSETQ. The CDR3 has 15 amino acids. The V and J ends lost 3 bases and 0 bases, in that order; junction bases with no gene match: 5. CDR3 coding DNA: TGCGCCAGCAGCTACCAGGGGGACTTGAACACTGAAGCTTTCTTT. The encoded protein is CASSYQGDLNTEAFF.

The gene calls are TRBV6-5 and TRBJ1-6, with 7 bases fitting TRBD1. Losses at the gene ends were 6 bases for V and 9 bases for J; bases not matched to a gene: 11. The CDR3 totals 15 residues. Germline CDR1 reads MNHEY; CDR2 reads SVGAGI. The CDR3 loop is CASRPTGSLASPLHF. CDR3 nucleotide sequence: TGTGCCAGCAGACCGACAGGGAGTTTGGCTTCACCCCTCCACTTT.

The V gene is TRBV4-2, the J gene TRBJ2-3; TRBD2 is a possible D gene (6 bases). The CDR3 contains 16 residues. CDR1 is LGHNA, CDR2 YNFKEQ, per germline. The ends were cut back, 0 bases at V and 0 bases at J, with 10 bases in the middle. CDR3 sequence: CASSQDWRGSTDTQYF. In DNA form, the CDR3 reads TGTGCCAGCAGCCAAGATTGGCGGGGTAGCACAGATACGCAGTATTTT.

The V gene is TRBV10-2, the J gene TRBJ2-1, with no clear D. This CDR3 region has 11 residues. Germline CDR1 and CDR2: WSHSY and SAAADI. Trimming removed 10 bases at V and 10 bases at J, with 14 bases between. The CDR3 reads CATLRALEQFF. The CDR3 DNA reads TGCGCCACCCTCCGGGCCCTCGAGCAGTTCTTC.

The chain employs TRBV19 and TRBJ2-1; D ambiguous. Germline CDR1 is LNHDA and CDR2 is SQIVND (reference sequence). Deletions cut 1 base from V and 10 bases from J, with 11 bases between. The CDR3 contains 13 residues. CDR3 in amino acids: CASSIVINFEQFF. CDR3 nucleotides: TGTGCCAGTAGTATAGTCATCAACTTCGAGCAGTTCTTC.

The chain is built from TRBV6-5 and TRBJ1-2; TRBD1 matches at 7 bases. The CDR3 is made up of 15 amino acids. With 8 bases clipped from V and 7 bases from J, the junction kept 16 bases outside the gene matches. From germline, CDR1 is MNHEY and CDR2 SVGAGI. The CDR3 loop is CASSQGGYRSVGYTF. Written as DNA, the CDR3 is TGTGCCAGCTCCCAGGGGGGGTATAGATCGGTTGGCTACACCTTC.

This clone was picked up a small number of times. V gene TRBV11-3 combines with J gene TRBJ2-5, with D tentatively TRBD1 (5 bases). Looked up from germline, CDR1 is SGHNT and CDR2 is YENEEA. Trimming left V 5 bases short and J 5 bases short, with 15 bases between. The length of the CDR3 is 14 residues. DNA for the CDR3: TGTGCCAGCAGCCAAGGTCCAGGGCGGGAGACCCAGTACTTC. The encoded protein is CASSQGPGRETQYF.

The chain has TRBV14 and TRBJ1-4; D is ambiguous. CDR1 is SGHDN and CDR2 is FVKESK in the germline V gene. The CDR3 length is 14 residues. V dropped 4 bases and J dropped 8 bases, with 14 bases sitting between them. The CDR3 sequence is CASSLRRSREKLFF. Written as DNA, the CDR3 is TGTGCCAGCAGCCTCAGACGGTCACGAGAAAAACTGTTTTTT.

This clone was detected only a few times. The chain links TRBV30 to TRBJ1-5, with D hard to call. With 2 bases removed from V and 1 base from J, the gap between germline ends came to 9 bases. The CDR3 contains 14 residues. Germline CDR1 GTSNPN, CDR2 SVGIG (reference sequence). CDR3: CAWSSGSSNQPQHF. Written as DNA, the CDR3 is TGTGCCTGGAGTTCCGGGTCAAGCAATCAGCCCCAGCATTTT. Supplemented by reference TRBV30 and TRBJ1-5, the full variable domain reads SQTIHQWPATLVQPVGSPLSLECTVEGTSNPNLYWYRQAAGRGLQLLFYSVGIGQISSEVPQNLSASRPQDRQFILSSKKLLLSDSGFYLCAWSSGSSNQPQHFGDGTRLSIL.

CDR3 protein: CASSQTDYYGYTF. CDR3 sequence (DNA): TGTGCCAGCAGCCAGACAGACTACTATGGCTACACCTTC. V gene TRBV6-5 combines with J gene TRBJ1-2; TRBD1 is a possible D gene (5 bases). Looked up from germline, CDR1 is MNHEY and CDR2 is SVGAGI. The CDR3 consists of 13 residues. V lost 6 bases and J 3 bases, leaving 11 bases between the germline ends.

The V and J genes are TRBV28 and TRBJ1-2; D gene ambiguous. There are 14 residues in the CDR3. Germline V gene sequence: CDR1 MDHEN, CDR2 SYDVKM. The V end lost 5 bases, the J end lost 0 bases, and 10 bases lay between the germline ends. The CDR3 DNA follows: TGTGCCAGCAGTGCTCACCTAGCTAACTATGGCTACACCTTC. Its protein product is CASSAHLANYGYTF.

As regards this clone: At one end the junction does not follow the germline gene, possibly because of a read error. The chain uses TRBV18 and TRBJ1-2; the D is unclear. The CDR3 has 15 amino acids. Germline CDR1 is KGHSH and CDR2 is LQKENI. CDR3 residues: CASSPPFGANYGYTF. The CDR3 nucleotides read TGTGCCAGCTCTCCACCCTTCGGGGCTAACTATGGCTACACCTTC.

J is TRBJ1-5 and V is TRBV4-1; 9 bases line up with TRBD1. CDR1 is MGHRA, CDR2 YSYEKL, per germline. This CDR3 comprises 18 residues. V lost 2 bases to trimming and J lost 2 bases; unmatched junction nucleotides: 10. The CDR3 bases are TGCGCCAGCAGCCAAAAACCTACAGGGGGCGCGGGCAATCAGCCCCAGCATTTT. It translates to CASSQKPTGGAGNQPQHF.

The DNA for the CDR3 is TGTGCCTGGAGTGGTGAGGGGAGGGTGAGCAATCAGCCCCAGCATTTT. It encodes CAWSGEGRVSNQPQHF. This chain uses TRBV30 with TRBJ1-5, with a tentative D call TRBD1 (5 bases). Trimming cost V 1 base and J 1 base, with 14 bases left between them. The CDR3 covers 16 residues. CDR1 and CDR2 from the germline V gene are GTSNPN and SVGIG (reference sequence).

The chain is built from TRBV18 and TRBJ1-1, with 8 bases aligning to TRBD1. J gave up 5 bases and V 5 bases, and 4 bases lay outside the gene matches. Germline lookup yields CDR1 KGHSH and CDR2 LQKENI. The CDR3 has 13 amino acids. The CDR3 nucleotides read TGTGCCAGCTCATCGGACAGGGCGACTGAAGCTTTCTTT. It encodes CASSSDRATEAFF. Using reference TRBV18 and TRBJ1-1 for the parts outside the CDR3, the full variable domain is NAGVMQNPRHLVRRRGQEARLRCSPMKGHSHVYWYRQLPEEGLKFMVYLQKENIIDESGMPKERFSAEFPKEGPSILRIQQVVRGDSAAYFCASSSDRATEAFFGQGTRLTVV.

The CDR3 DNA follows: TGTGCCAGCAGTTTACAAGCAGGGGGGACTGAAGCTTTCTTT. It encodes CASSLQAGGTEAFF. The V gene is TRBV27, the J gene TRBJ1-1; 7 positions match TRBD1. CDR1 is MNHEY and CDR2 is SMNVEV in the germline V gene (reference sequence). This CDR3 is built from 14 residues. J gave up 5 bases and V 2 bases, and 5 bases lay outside the gene matches.

V gene TRBV5-8 combines with J gene TRBJ2-2; D is unclear. Germline values: CDR1 SGHTS, CDR2 YDEGEE. The CDR3 consists of 15 residues. The germline V and J ends were trimmed by 1 base and 0 bases, with 7 bases remaining between them. In DNA, the CDR3 is TGTGCCAGCAGCTTGTATTCTTCGAACACCGGGGAGCTGTTTTTT. Its translation: CASSLYSSNTGELFF.

The chain uses TRBV5-1 and TRBJ2-1, with 12 bases aligning to TRBD1. The CDR3 covers 15 residues. Trimming took 3 bases from V and 7 from J; bases not matched to a gene: 5. Germline-derived CDR1 and CDR2 are SGHRS and YFSETQ. Here the CDR3 reads CASSWGQGARNEQFF. Here the CDR3 DNA reads TGCGCCAGCAGCTGGGGACAGGGGGCGCGGAATGAGCAGTTCTTC.

This rearrangement joins TRBV7-9 to TRBJ1-3, with D tentatively TRBD1 (5 bases). This CDR3 is 17 amino acids long. Deletions cut 3 bases from V and 0 bases from J, with 15 bases between. The germline gives CDR1 SEHNR, CDR2 FQNEAQ (reference sequence). CDR3 amino acids: CASSLGRLGASGNTIYF. The CDR3 nucleotides are TGTGCCAGCAGCTTGGGCCGACTCGGGGCCTCTGGAAACACCATATATTTT.

This clone was counted a few times. V usage is TRBV2 and J usage is TRBJ2-7; D remains ambiguous. Germline V gene lookup returns CDR1 SNHLY and CDR2 FYNNEI. Trimming took off 3 bases at V and 4 bases at J, with 10 bases between the two ends. This CDR3 has 13 residues. CDR3 DNA sequence: TGTGCCAGCAGTGACGACTTAAAATACGAGCAGTACTTC. Its protein product is CASSDDLKYEQYF.

This chain uses TRBV12-3 or TRBV12-4 with TRBJ2-5, with D uncertain. The CDR3 totals 12 residues. Trimming took off 3 bases at V and 9 bases at J, with 11 bases between the two ends. For the CDR3, the DNA is TGTGCCAGCAGTTTCCCAGGCCGGCCCCAGTACTTC. Protein: CASSFPGRPQYF.

The chain has TRBV19 and TRBJ2-3, with TRBD2 as a possible D gene (6 bases). V lost 3 bases to trimming and J lost 4 bases, with 14 bases between them. The V gene's germline CDR1 is LNHDA and CDR2 SQIVND (reference sequence). The CDR3 consists of 15 residues. This CDR3 reads CASSIRAGSSDTQYF. CDR3 nucleotide sequence: TGTGCCAGTAGTATTAGGGCGGGGTCTTCAGATACGCAGTATTTT.

The V and J genes are TRBV27 and TRBJ2-7; D is perhaps TRBD2 (6 bases). CDR3 length: 15 amino acids. V lost 4 bases and J lost 4, with 17 bases in between. Per germline, CDR1 MNHEY and CDR2 SMNVEV (reference sequence). The DNA of the CDR3 is TGTGCCAGCAGTTCCCTAAACGCGGGGATATACGAGCAGTACTTC. Protein product: CASSSLNAGIYEQYF.

The chain carries TRBV6-1 and TRBJ1-1, with D possibly TRBD1 on 6 matching bases. The CDR3 extends over 18 amino acids. With 4 bases removed from V and 0 bases from J, the gap between germline ends came to 21 bases. The germline V gene encodes CDR1 MNHNS and CDR2 SASEGT. The CDR3, as DNA: TGTGCCAGCAGTGCCCCACTTATACGACAGGCGATGAACACTGAAGCTTTCTTT. Protein sequence: CASSAPLIRQAMNTEAFF.

There are a few counts of this clone. This chain uses TRBV2 with TRBJ2-7, with D perhaps TRBD1 or TRBD2 (5 bases each). Germline CDR1 reads SNHLY; CDR2 reads FYNNEI. The V end lost 8 bases, the J end lost 3 bases, and 11 bases lay between the germline ends. This CDR3 spans 12 amino acids. The CDR3 reads CASSGRFYEQYF. Here the CDR3 DNA reads TGTGCCAGCTCGGGACGGTTCTACGAGCAGTACTTC.

The chain is built from TRBV6-4 and TRBJ2-1, with D perhaps matching TRBD2 (5 bases). Per the germline V gene, CDR1 is MRHNA and CDR2 is SNTAGT. The V end lost 4 bases, the J end lost 3 bases, and 7 bases lay between the germline ends. There are 13 residues in the CDR3. CDR3 coding DNA: TGTGCCAGCAGTGTAGCGTTCTACAATGAGCAGTTCTTC. This codes for CASSVAFYNEQFF.

This chain connects TRBV19 to TRBJ1-5; a possible D gene is TRBD1 (6 bases). Trimming cost V 3 bases and J 1 base, with 16 bases left between them. This CDR3 is 17 amino acids long. CDR1 and CDR2 (germline): LNHDA, SQIVND (reference sequence). The CDR3 here is CASSIHGGGKSNQPQHF. In nucleotides, the CDR3 is TGTGCCAGTAGTATCCATGGAGGGGGGAAGAGCAATCAGCCCCAGCATTTT.

This chain joins TRBV5-1 and TRBJ1-2; TRBD1 matches at 7 bases. CDR1 and CDR2 (germline): SGHRS, YFSETQ. V lost 5 bases to trimming and J lost 4 bases; unmatched junction nucleotides: 11. This CDR3 has 15 residues. CDR3 nucleotide sequence: TGCGCCAGCAGTTCTTCCGGGACAGCCCTCTATGGCTACACCTTC. Translation gives CASSSSGTALYGYTF.

The genes are TRBV18 and TRBJ2-7; 7 bases match TRBD1. Trimming took 6 bases from V and 0 from J; bases not matched to a gene: 17. Germline lookup yields CDR1 KGHSH and CDR2 LQKENI. This CDR3 is built from 18 residues. The CDR3 DNA reads as TGTGCCAGCTCTCCATATTCATGGACAGGCCCGAGCTCCTACGAGCAGTACTTC. As protein: CASSPYSWTGPSSYEQYF.

This chain connects TRBV11-3 to TRBJ1-1; 8 bases align to TRBD1. Looked up from germline, CDR1 is SGHNT and CDR2 is YENEEA. The CDR3 has 15 amino acids. Losses at the gene ends were 3 bases for V and 1 base for J; bases not matched to a gene: 4. The CDR3 DNA sequence: TGTGCCAGCAGCTTGGCCGGGACAGGGAACACTGAAGCTTTCTTT. Protein sequence: CASSLAGTGNTEAFF. The whole variable domain, remainder taken from reference TRBV11-3 and TRBJ1-1, is EAGVVQSPRYKIIEKKQPVAFWCNPISGHNTLYWYLQNLGQGPELLIRYENEEAVDDSQLPKDRFSAERLKGVDSTLKIQPAELGDSAVYLCASSLAGTGNTEAFFGQGTRLTVV.